This is a list of T cell receptor beta chains from one sample in a study of cytomegalovirus exposure and HLA in healthy donors. Sequencing used immunoSEQ multiplex PCR; TCRdb keeps in-frame clones, though not all of them. The table has roughly 60,000 clones, around 94% seen once. Sequencing input: PBMCs. The receptors were sampled from a man between 18 and 29 years old in good health and CMV-seronegative. Both conserved end residues are part of each CDR3. D genes are given only for firm matches. Some rows mark clone size as missing; the rest say once, few, many or name a class of expanded clone.

V	D	size	J	CDR3	DNA
TRBV6-1	-	once	TRBJ2-4	CASSEPRSRGIQYF	TGTGCCAGCAGTGAACCCCGGAGCAGGGGCATTCAGTACTTC
TRBV7-9	TRBD1	-	TRBJ2-2	CASSLKGANTGELFF	TGTGCCAGCAGCCTCAAGGGGGCTAACACCGGGGAGCTGTTTTTT
TRBV5-4	TRBD1	-	TRBJ1-1	CASSPQGAREAFF	TGTGCCAGCAGCCCCCAGGGGGCGCGGGAAGCTTTCTTT
TRBV7-2	TRBD2	-	TRBJ2-5	CASSLGPLAGGETQYF	TGTGCCAGCAGCTTAGGACCCCTAGCGGGAGGCGAGACCCAGTACTTC
TRBV11-3	-	once	TRBJ2-2	CASSPFRGASTGELFF	TGTGCCAGCAGCCCCTTCCGGGGGGCGAGCACCGGGGAGCTGTTTTTT
TRBV28	-	-	TRBJ1-1	CASSFEGMNTEAFF	TGTGCCAGCAGTTTCGAGGGAATGAACACTGAAGCTTTCTTT
TRBV7-6	TRBD1	-	TRBJ1-1	CASSNGQGESTEAFF	TGTGCCAGCAGCAACGGGCAGGGGGAGAGCACTGAAGCTTTCTTT
TRBV18	TRBD1	-	TRBJ2-5	CASSPSDREETQYF	TGTGCCAGCTCACCTTCTGACAGGGAAGAGACCCAGTACTTC
TRBV9	-	-	TRBJ1-2	CASRNRDNYGYTF	TGTGCCAGCAGAAACCGGGACAATTATGGCTACACCTTC
TRBV5-4	TRBD2	-	TRBJ2-1	CASSLGGRGVSSYNEQFF	TGTGCCAGCAGCTTAGGTGGGAGGGGCGTCAGCTCCTACAATGAGCAGTTCTTC
TRBV5-1	TRBD2	-	TRBJ2-7	CASSVLAGDDEQYF	TGCGCCAGCAGTGTTCTAGCGGGAGACGACGAGCAGTACTTC
TRBV5-1	TRBD2	once	TRBJ2-5	CASSLAGGPGTQYF	TGCGCCAGCAGCTTGGCGGGGGGACCGGGGACCCAGTACTTC
TRBV7-2	-	-	TRBJ2-3	CASSLASWASTDTQYF	TGTGCCAGCAGCTTAGCTTCTTGGGCAAGCACAGATACGCAGTATTTT
TRBV19	TRBD1	-	TRBJ2-7	CASSKDRGPYEQYF	TGTGCCAGTAGTAAGGACAGGGGGCCCTACGAGCAGTACTTC
TRBV2	-	-	TRBJ1-3	CASSENRPIGNTIYF	TGTGCCAGCAGTGAAAACAGGCCCATTGGAAACACCATATATTTT
TRBV6-5	TRBD1	-	TRBJ1-1	CASSPDRGVTEAFF	TGTGCCAGCAGCCCCGACAGGGGTGTCACTGAAGCTTTCTTT
TRBV7-8	-	-	TRBJ2-3	CASSLSSGTDTQYF	TGTGCCAGCAGCTTATCCTCAGGCACAGATACGCAGTATTTT
TRBV11-1	TRBD1	-	TRBJ2-7	CASSEDRGPTYEQYF	TGTGCCAGCAGCGAGGACAGGGGACCTACCTACGAGCAGTACTTC
TRBV4-3	TRBD1	-	TRBJ1-1	CASSQDGGTGGDEAFF	TGCGCCAGCAGCCAAGATGGGGGGACAGGGGGCGATGAAGCTTTCTTT
TRBV2	TRBD1	-	TRBJ1-1	CATSRTGQGNTEAFF	TGTGCCACCTCAAGAACGGGACAGGGTAACACTGAAGCTTTCTTT
TRBV12-5	-	-	TRBJ1-4	CASGLASGELFF	TGTGCTAGTGGTTTGGCTTCCGGGGAACTGTTTTTT
TRBV6-5	-	-	TRBJ2-5	CASSPAGQETQYF	TGTGCCAGCAGCCCCGCGGGTCAAGAGACCCAGTACTTC
TRBV7-9	TRBD1	-	TRBJ1-2	CANSLARQGPYGYTF	TGTGCCAACAGCTTAGCGCGACAGGGCCCCTATGGCTACACCTTC
TRBV4-1	TRBD2	-	TRBJ2-3	CASSQDRETSGPFNTDTQYF	TGCGCCAGCAGCCAAGATCGGGAGACTAGCGGCCCATTTAACACAGATACGCAGTATTTT
TRBV18	TRBD1	-	TRBJ2-2	CATTWTGSGELFF	TGTGCCACCACGTGGACAGGGTCCGGGGAGCTGTTTTTT
TRBV27	TRBD1	-	TRBJ2-7	CASSVGQFYEQYF	TGTGCCAGCAGTGTGGGACAGTTTTACGAGCAGTACTTC
TRBV5-1	-	-	TRBJ1-1	CASRRDLGGNTEAFF	TGCGCCAGCAGGAGGGACCTCGGGGGGAACACTGAAGCTTTCTTT
TRBV11-2	TRBD1	-	TRBJ2-1	CASSLREGKGANEQFF	TGTGCCAGCAGCCTCCGTGAGGGTAAGGGGGCCAATGAGCAGTTCTTC
TRBV13	TRBD1	-	TRBJ1-2	CASSPQGQGRGYTF	TGTGCCAGCAGCCCCCAGGGACAGGGTAGAGGCTACACCTTC
TRBV5-1	TRBD1	-	TRBJ2-1	CASSPGTGRWSEQFF	TGCGCCAGCAGCCCGGGGACAGGGCGCTGGAGTGAGCAGTTCTTC
TRBV19	-	-	TRBJ1-1	CASRGIGTEAFF	TGTGCCAGCCGAGGGATCGGAACTGAAGCTTTCTTT
TRBV9	-	-	TRBJ2-1	CASSVNGAHEQFF	TGTGCCAGCAGCGTAAACGGAGCCCATGAGCAGTTCTTC
TRBV28	TRBD1	-	TRBJ1-1	CASNDRALEAFF	TGTGCCAGCAACGACAGGGCCCTTGAAGCTTTCTTT
TRBV4-2	-	-	TRBJ1-1	CASSQDRGPTEAFF	TGTGCCAGCAGCCAAGATCGGGGTCCCACTGAAGCTTTCTTT
TRBV19	TRBD2	once	TRBJ2-7	CASSISASGSWEQYF	TGTGCCAGTAGTATTTCGGCTAGCGGGAGCTGGGAGCAGTACTTC
TRBV5-8	-	-	TRBJ1-1	CASSQFYEGLTEAFF	TGTGCCAGCAGCCAGTTCTACGAGGGTTTAACTGAAGCTTTCTTT
TRBV6-1	-	-	TRBJ2-1	CASSEARPFF	TGTGCCAGCAGTGAAGCGCGTCCGTTCTTC
TRBV9	TRBD1	-	TRBJ2-1	CASSNQGATYNEQFF	TGTGCCAGCAGCAATCAGGGGGCTACCTACAATGAGCAGTTCTTC
TRBV29-1	-	-	TRBJ1-2	CSVEGMRDYGYTF	TGCAGCGTTGAGGGGATGAGGGACTATGGCTACACCTTC
TRBV6-4	TRBD1	-	TRBJ1-1	CASSEGTGGNTEAFF	TGTGCCAGCAGTGAAGGGACAGGGGGCAACACTGAAGCTTTCTTT
TRBV2	-	-	TRBJ1-5	CASSGQASNQPQHF	TGTGCCAGCAGTGGACAGGCTAGCAATCAGCCCCAGCATTTT